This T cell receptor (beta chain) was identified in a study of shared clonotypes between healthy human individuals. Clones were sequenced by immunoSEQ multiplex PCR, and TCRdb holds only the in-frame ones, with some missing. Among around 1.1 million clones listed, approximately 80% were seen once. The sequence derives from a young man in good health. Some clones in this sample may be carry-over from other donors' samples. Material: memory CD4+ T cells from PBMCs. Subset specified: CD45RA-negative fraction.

CDR3 sequence reads: CASSLVEGGGRYEQYF. As DNA, the CDR3 is TGTGCCAGCAGTTTAGTAGAAGGGGGCGGTCGCTACGAGCAGTACTTC. The chain joins TRBV27 to TRBJ2-7; TRBD1 matches 7 bases. Germline CDR1 MNHEY, CDR2 SMNVEV (reference sequence). The junction had 10 bases not matched to a gene; V was cut back by 2 bases and J by 3 bases. The CDR3 extends over 16 amino acids.